This T cell receptor (beta chain) was sequenced in a study of blood T cell repertoires in COVID-19. Germline V gives CDR1 MGHRA, CDR2 YSYEKL. V lost 1 base to trimming and J lost 7 bases; unmatched junction nucleotides: 6. CDR3 length equals 15 residues. Clones were read by immunoSEQ multiplex PCR, and TCRdb kept only the in-frame ones, dropping some. The sample holds hundreds of thousands of clones, 84% seen once. The receptor was derived from a woman aged 80 or over with active or convalescent COVID-19. The chain links TRBV4-1 to TRBJ1-1; 10 nucleotides line up with TRBD1. Sequencing was carried out using peripheral blood. This CDR3 is CASSQGTGGEFEAFF. The CDR3 DNA reads TGCGCCAGCAGCCAAGGGACAGGGGGTGAATTTGAAGCTTTCTTT.